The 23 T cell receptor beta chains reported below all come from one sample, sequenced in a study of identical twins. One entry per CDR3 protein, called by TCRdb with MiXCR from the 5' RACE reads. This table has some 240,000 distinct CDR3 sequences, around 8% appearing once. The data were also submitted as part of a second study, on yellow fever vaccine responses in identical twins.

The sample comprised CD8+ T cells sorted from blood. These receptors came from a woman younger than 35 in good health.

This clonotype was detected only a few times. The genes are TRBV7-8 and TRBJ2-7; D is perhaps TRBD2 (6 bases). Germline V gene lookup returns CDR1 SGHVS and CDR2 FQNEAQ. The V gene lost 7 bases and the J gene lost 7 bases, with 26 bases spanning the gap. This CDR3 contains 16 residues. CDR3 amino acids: CASTDPGVGRDGEQYF. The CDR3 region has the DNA TGTGCCAGCACCGACCCGGGGGTTGGGCGGGATGGGGAGCAGTACTTC.

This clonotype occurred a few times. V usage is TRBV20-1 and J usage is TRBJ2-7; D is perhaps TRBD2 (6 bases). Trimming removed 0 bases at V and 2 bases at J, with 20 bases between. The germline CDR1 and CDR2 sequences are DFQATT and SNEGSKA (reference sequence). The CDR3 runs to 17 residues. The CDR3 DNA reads TGCAGTGCTAGAGATTATTATGCGCGGGATACCCCCTACGAGCAGTACTTC. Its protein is CSARDYYARDTPYEQYF.

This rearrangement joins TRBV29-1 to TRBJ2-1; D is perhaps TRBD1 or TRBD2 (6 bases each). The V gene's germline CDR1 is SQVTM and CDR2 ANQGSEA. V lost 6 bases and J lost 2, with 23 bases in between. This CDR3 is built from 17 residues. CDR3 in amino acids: CSVTPPRGAPTYNEQFF. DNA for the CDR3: TGCAGCGTCACCCCTCCGAGGGGGGCTCCAACCTACAATGAGCAGTTCTTC.

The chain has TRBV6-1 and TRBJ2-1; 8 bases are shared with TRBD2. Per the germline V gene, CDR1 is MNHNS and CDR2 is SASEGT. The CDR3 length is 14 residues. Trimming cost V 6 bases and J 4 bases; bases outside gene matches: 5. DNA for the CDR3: TGTGCCAGCAGCGATCGGGGGGGTTACAATGAGCAGTTCTTC. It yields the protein CASSDRGGYNEQFF.

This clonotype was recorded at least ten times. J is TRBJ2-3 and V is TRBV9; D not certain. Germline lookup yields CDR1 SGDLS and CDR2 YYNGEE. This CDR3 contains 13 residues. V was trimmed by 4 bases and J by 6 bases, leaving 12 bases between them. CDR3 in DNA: TGTGCCAGCAGCCCCCGCGTAATTGATACGCAGTATTTT. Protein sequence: CASSPRVIDTQYF.

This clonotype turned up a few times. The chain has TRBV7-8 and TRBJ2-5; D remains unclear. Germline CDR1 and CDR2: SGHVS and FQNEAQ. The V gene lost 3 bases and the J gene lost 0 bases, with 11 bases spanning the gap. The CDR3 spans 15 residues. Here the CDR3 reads CASSFSSVNQETQYF. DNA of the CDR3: TGTGCCAGCAGCTTTTCGTCGGTGAACCAAGAGACCCAGTACTTC.

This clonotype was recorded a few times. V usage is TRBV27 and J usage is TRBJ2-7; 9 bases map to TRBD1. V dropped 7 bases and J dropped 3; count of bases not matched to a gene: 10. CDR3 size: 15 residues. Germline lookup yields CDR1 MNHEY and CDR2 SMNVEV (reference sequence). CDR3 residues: CASKPGQGINYEQYF. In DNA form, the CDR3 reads TGTGCCAGCAAGCCGGGACAGGGAATAAACTACGAGCAGTACTTC.

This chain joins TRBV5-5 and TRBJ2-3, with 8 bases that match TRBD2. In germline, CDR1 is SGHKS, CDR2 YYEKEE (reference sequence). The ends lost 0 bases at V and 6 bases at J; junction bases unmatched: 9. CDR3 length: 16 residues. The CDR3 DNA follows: TGTGCCAGCAGCTTGGAGGTAGCGGGAAGTCAGGATACGCAGTATTTT. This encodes CASSLEVAGSQDTQYF.

The CDR3 bases are TGTGCCAGCAGCCACAATCAGGGTCAAGTGGAGCAGTACTTC. Protein: CASSHNQGQVEQYF. The chain combines TRBV7-8 with TRBJ2-7, with D perhaps matching TRBD1 (5 bases). This CDR3 comprises 14 residues. The V gene lost 5 bases and the J gene lost 7 bases, with 18 bases spanning the gap. Germline values: CDR1 SGHVS, CDR2 FQNEAQ.

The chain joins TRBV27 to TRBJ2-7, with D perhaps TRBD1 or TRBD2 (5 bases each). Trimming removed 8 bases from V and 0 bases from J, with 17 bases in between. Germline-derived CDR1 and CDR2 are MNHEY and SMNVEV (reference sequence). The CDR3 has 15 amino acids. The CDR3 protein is CASLLGDASSYEQYF. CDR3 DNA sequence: TGTGCCAGCTTACTCGGGGACGCGAGCTCCTACGAGCAGTACTTC.

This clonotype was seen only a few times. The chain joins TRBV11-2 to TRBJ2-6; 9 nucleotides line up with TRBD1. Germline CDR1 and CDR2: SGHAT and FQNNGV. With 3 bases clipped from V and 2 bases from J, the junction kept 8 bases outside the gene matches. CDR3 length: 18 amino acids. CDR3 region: CASSFDRGGPPGANVLTF. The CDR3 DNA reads TGTGCCAGCAGCTTCGACAGGGGGGGCCCTCCTGGGGCCAACGTCCTGACTTTC. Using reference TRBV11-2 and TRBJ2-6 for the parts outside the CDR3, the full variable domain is EAGVAQSPRYKIIEKRQSVAFWCNPISGHATLYWYQQILGQGPKLLIQFQNNGVVDDSQLPKDRFSAERLKGVDSTLKIQPAKLEDSAVYLCASSFDRGGPPGANVLTFGAGSRLTVL.

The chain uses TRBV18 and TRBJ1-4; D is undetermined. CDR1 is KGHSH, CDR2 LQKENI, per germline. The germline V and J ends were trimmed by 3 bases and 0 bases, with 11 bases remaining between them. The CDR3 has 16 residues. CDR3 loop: CASSPPIAATNEKLFF. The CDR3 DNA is TGTGCCAGCTCACCTCCTATAGCTGCAACTAATGAAAAACTGTTTTTT.

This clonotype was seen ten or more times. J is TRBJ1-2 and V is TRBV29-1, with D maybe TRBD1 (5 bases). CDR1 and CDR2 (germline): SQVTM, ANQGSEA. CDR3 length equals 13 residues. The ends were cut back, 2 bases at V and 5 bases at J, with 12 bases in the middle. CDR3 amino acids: CSVEQGVGYGYTF. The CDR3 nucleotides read TGCAGCGTTGAACAGGGTGTGGGGTATGGCTACACCTTC.

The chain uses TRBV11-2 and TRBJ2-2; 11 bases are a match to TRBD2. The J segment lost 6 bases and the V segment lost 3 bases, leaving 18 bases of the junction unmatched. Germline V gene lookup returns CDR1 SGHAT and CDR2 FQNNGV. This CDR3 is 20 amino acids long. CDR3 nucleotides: TGTGCCAGCAGCTTGGGATGGCAGACTAGCGGGGCCGCGGGGCCCGGGGAGCTGTTTTTT. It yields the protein CASSLGWQTSGAAGPGELFF.

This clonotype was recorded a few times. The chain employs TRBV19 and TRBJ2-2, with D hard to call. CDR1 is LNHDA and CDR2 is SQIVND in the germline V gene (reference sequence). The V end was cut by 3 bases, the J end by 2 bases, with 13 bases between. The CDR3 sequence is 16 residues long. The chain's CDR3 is CASSMEQFFNTGELFF. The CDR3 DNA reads TGTGCCAGTAGTATGGAACAGTTTTTTAACACCGGGGAGCTGTTTTTT. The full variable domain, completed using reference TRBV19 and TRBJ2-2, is DGGITQSPKYLFRKEGQNVTLSCEQNLNHDAMYWYRQDPGQGLRLIYYSQIVNDFQKGDIAEGYSVSREKKESFPLTVTSAQKNPTAFYLCASSMEQFFNTGELFFGEGSRLTVL.

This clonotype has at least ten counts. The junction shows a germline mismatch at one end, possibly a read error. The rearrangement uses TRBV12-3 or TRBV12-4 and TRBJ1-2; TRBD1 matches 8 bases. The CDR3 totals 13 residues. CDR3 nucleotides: TGTGCCAGCAGTCCCTCCGCAGACAGGGGACAGGAATTC. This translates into CASSPSADRGQEF.

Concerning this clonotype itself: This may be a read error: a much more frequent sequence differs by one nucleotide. The CDR3 loop is CASSYEGSISYYEQFF. The CDR3 nucleotides read TGCGCCAGCAGCTATGAGGGATCTATCTCCTACTATGAGCAGTTCTTC. V is TRBV5-1 and J is TRBJ2-1; TRBD2 might be the D (5 bases). Germline CDR1 is SGHRS and CDR2 is YFSETQ. The CDR3 covers 16 residues.

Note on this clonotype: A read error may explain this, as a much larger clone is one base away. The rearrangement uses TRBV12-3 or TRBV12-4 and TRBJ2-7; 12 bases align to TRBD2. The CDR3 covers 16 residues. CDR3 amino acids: CASSGPTSGSSYELYF. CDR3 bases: TGTGCCAGCAGTGGGCCGACTAGCGGGAGTTCGTACGAGCTGTACTTC.

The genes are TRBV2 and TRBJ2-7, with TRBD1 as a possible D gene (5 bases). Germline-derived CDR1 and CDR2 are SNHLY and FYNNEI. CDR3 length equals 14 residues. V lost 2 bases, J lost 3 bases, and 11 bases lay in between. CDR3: CASSESDSNYEQYF. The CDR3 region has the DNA TGTGCCAGCAGTGAAAGCGACAGTAACTACGAGCAGTACTTC.

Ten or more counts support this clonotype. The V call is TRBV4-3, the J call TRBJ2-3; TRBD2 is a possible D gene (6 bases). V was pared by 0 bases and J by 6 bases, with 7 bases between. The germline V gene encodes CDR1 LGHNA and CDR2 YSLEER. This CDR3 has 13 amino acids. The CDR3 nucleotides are TGCGCCAGCAGCCAAGATGGGAGGGATACGCAGTATTTT. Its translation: CASSQDGRDTQYF.

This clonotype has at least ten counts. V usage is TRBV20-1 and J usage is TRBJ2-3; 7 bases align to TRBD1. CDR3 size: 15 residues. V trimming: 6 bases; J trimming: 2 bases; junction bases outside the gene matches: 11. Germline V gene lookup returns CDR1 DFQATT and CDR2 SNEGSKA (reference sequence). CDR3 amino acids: CSAKTGLMHTDTQYF. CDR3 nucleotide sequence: TGCAGTGCAAAGACAGGGTTAATGCACACAGATACGCAGTATTTT.

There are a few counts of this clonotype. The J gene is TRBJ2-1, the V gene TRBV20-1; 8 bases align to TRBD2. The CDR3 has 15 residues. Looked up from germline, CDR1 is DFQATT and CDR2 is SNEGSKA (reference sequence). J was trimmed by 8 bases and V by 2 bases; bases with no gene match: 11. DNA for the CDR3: TGCAGTGCTAGATCGGCGGCGGGAGGAACAGATGAGCAGTTCTTC. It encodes CSARSAAGGTDEQFF.

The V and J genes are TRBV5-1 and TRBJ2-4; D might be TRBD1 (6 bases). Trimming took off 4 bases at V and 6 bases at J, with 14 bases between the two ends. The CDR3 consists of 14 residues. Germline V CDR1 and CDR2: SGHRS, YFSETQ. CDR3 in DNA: TGCGCCAGCAGCGAGTTGACAGGATTAAACATTCAGTACTTC. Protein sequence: CASSELTGLNIQYF.